This is a list of T cell receptor beta chains from one sample in a study of blood T cell repertoires in COVID-19. This table comes from immunoSEQ multiplex PCR, and its TCRdb copy is limited to in-frame clones, with some not included. This sample has around 450,000 clones; 75% to 90% occur once, and the top ten carry roughly 4.3%. Sequenced sample: peripheral blood. The receptors originated from a woman in her twenties or thirties with acute or convalescent COVID-19. CDR3s include the opening cysteine and the closing phenylalanine or tryptophan. Clone size, where shown, is once, few, many, or a class for clones that have expanded.

>.|TRBJ1-1|TRBV4-1
CASSQLQGNTEAFF
>.|TRBJ1-1|TRBV5-1
CASSLRTGREAFF
>.|TRBJ2-2|TRBV5-4
CASSLGPGTGELFF
>.|TRBJ1-1|TRBV5-4
CASSMQGDTEAFF
>once|TRBJ2-3|TRBV4-1
CASSQDVGQGSDTQYF
>.|TRBJ2-7|TRBV29-1
CSVVSGTGGEQYF
>.|TRBJ2-2|TRBV5-4
CASSLPGTGELFF
>.|TRBJ1-1|TRBV7-3
CASSLTYTEAFF
>.|TRBJ2-5|TRBV14
CASSLGGPGYQETQYF
>.|TRBJ2-7|TRBV5-1
CASSPGQGSAGSYEQYF
>once|TRBJ2-5|TRBV10-1
CASSPGGGETQYF
>.|TRBJ1-5|TRBV6-5
CASRVGLSNQPQHF
>.|TRBJ2-1|TRBV7-9
CASSRGQGPNNEQFF
>.|TRBJ2-1|TRBV6-5
CASSYRGRYEQFF